This record looks at one T cell receptor beta chain sequence and its context. Sequencing was performed with immunoSEQ multiplex PCR; in TCRdb, only in-frame clones are kept and a portion is missing. The sample has some 150,000 clones; roughly 87% are singletons. Cohorts were assigned according to the clinical history that participants reported. This sample is drawn from a study of blood T cell repertoires in COVID-19. Study in general: The United States, Italy and Spain were the sources of the acute and convalescent COVID-19 samples. PBMCs, B-cell-depleted T cells, or T cells were the source of the cDNA or gDNA that made up the material.

Sequenced sample: PBMCs or T cells enriched from blood (not recorded which). The clonotype originates from a human donor with acute COVID-19. The donor label of this sample is uncertain.

The CDR3 protein is CASSTVSGANVLTF. The CDR3 DNA sequence: TGCGCCAGCAGCACTGTATCAGGGGCCAACGTCCTGACTTTC. V is TRBV5-1 and J is TRBJ2-6, with D unresolved. With 4 bases removed from V and 4 bases from J, the gap between germline ends came to 9 bases. The CDR3 runs to 14 residues. Germline lookup yields CDR1 SGHRS and CDR2 YFSETQ.